This T cell receptor (beta chain) appears in the sequencing data of a study of T cells after yellow fever vaccination. Points from the study as a whole: Abundant clonotypes from the bulk population could contaminate FACS-sorted repertoires.

5'RACE template switching added a universal primer site and UMIs to TCR cDNA. From the 5' RACE reads, TCRdb called clonotypes with MiXCR, one entry per CDR3 protein. Counted here are over 150,000 distinct CDR3 sequences, roughly 6.4% occurring once; the ten biggest clones make up less than 3%. CDR1 and CDR2 from the germline V gene are SQVTM and ANQGSEA. The CDR3 consists of 11 residues. V was shortened by 6 bases and J by 4 bases, with 8 bases between the two germline ends. Remarks on this clonotype: Antigen specificity is unknown.

This chain uses TRBV29-1 with TRBJ2-3, with a tentative D call TRBD1 (5 bases). Source: CD4+ T cells sorted from PBMCs, taken on the day of the first yellow fever vaccination. The receptor's source is a man younger than 35 who received the YFV17D yellow fever vaccine. The CDR3 coding sequence is TGCAGCGTAGCAGGGCCAGATACGCAGTATTTT. Amino acids: CSVAGPDTQYF.